Detailed here is one TCR beta chain. CDR3 length: 14 amino acids. V lost 4 bases to trimming and J lost 6 bases; unmatched junction nucleotides: 9. Germline V gives CDR1 LGHNA, CDR2 YSLEER. Original methodology: From reference gene primer amplification, estimates of nucleated cell counts were derived. The protocol was immunoSEQ multiplex PCR, while the TCRdb copy is restricted to in-frame clones and leaves out a portion. The V and J calls and the clone size are those of that table, but D and trimming were determined from the DNA. The data hold fewer than 200,000 clones, with around 85% observed a single time. The data were obtained in a study of blood T cell repertoires in COVID-19. Study information: The origin of the acute and convalescent COVID-19 samples was the United States, Italy and Spain. T cells, B-cell-depleted T cells, or PBMCs provided the cDNA or gDNA that served as material.

This TCR was recovered from a man aged 55 to 69 who had recovered from COVID-19. The rearrangement uses TRBV4-3 and TRBJ2-7; 7 positions agree with TRBD1. Sequenced input: peripheral blood. The CDR3 nucleotides are TGCGCCAGCAGCCGAGAAACAGGGGACGGCGAGCAGTACTTC. Its protein is CASSRETGDGEQYF.